This TCR beta chain was identified in a study of T cells in Graves' hyperthyroidism and ophthalmopathy. Study-wide context: Peripheral blood specimens were obtained at initial diagnosis, prior to any treatment. Study results and limitations: Within blood appeared most thyroid clonotypes that had expanded above 0.001. Ophthalmopathy was distinguished from stable hyperthyroidism by 13 V-J signatures.

CDR3 length equals 13 residues. V was pared by 4 bases and J by 8 bases, with 5 bases of the junction left unmatched. The germline V gene has CDR1 MDHEN and CDR2 SYDVKM. RNA transcripts served as the template for amplifying TCR beta CDR3 regions. First-round RT-PCR with HTBI primers amplified the TCR CDR3 region. TCRdb passed the multiplex PCR reads through MiXCR, listing each CDR3 protein once. The sample shows 300,000 to 350,000 distinct CDR3 sequences, approximately 18% of them seen only once. Notes on this clonotype: The antigen is not known.

Sequences were obtained from blood. The chain uses TRBV28 and TRBJ2-3; 8 positions agree with TRBD2. This TCR derives from a woman aged 45-65 years with Graves' hyperthyroidism. CDR3 protein: CASSSGGMGTQYF. CDR3 bases: TGTGCCAGCAGTTCGGGAGGGATGGGTACGCAGTATTTT.